This T cell receptor beta chain comes out of a study of OX40 agonist ivuxolimab in advanced cancers. Looking at the study overall: Three patients responded partially, comprising one with hepatocellular carcinoma and two with cutaneous melanoma. General observations from the study: Both CD4+ and CD8+ T cell populations in blood had undergone clonal expansion by week 6 at 0.1 to 3.0 mg/kg.

In regard to this clone: Its specificity is not known.

Method: immunoSEQ multiplex PCR; TCRdb's copy keeps in-frame clones and lacks some. The data contain approximately 21,000 clones, approximately 82% of them singletons. The germline gives CDR1 WNHNN, CDR2 SYGVQD (reference sequence). The CDR3 consists of 13 residues. Between the trimmed V and J ends, which lost 6 bases and 1 base, there was a span of 10 bases. The sample consisted of CD4+ or CD8+ T cells sorted from blood, taken in a trial of the OX40 agonist ivuxolimab. The TCR comes from an adult with an advanced solid tumor such as melanoma, head and neck, liver or kidney cancer. The chain is built from TRBV10-1 and TRBJ2-7, with a tentative D call TRBD1 (7 bases). The CDR3 protein is CASSAGQSYEQYF. In DNA form, the CDR3 reads TGCGCCAGCAGCGCGGGACAGTCCTACGAGCAGTACTTC.